This is a list of T cell receptor beta chains from one sample in a study of vaccination and CD4 T cells after COVID-19. One entry per CDR3 protein results from TCRdb running MiXCR on the PCR reads. Of about 26,000 distinct CDR3 sequences listed, roughly 42% were seen once; the top ten hold approximately 11%. For these TCRs, the target antigens are not known. Sequencing was performed on CD4+ T cells from blood, cultured in vitro. These receptors were taken from a human donor who had recovered from COVID-19. CDR3s leave out the opening cysteine and the closing phenylalanine or tryptophan. The D gene is left open where the match is weak.

d_call: .; v_call: TRBV10-3; j_call: TRBJ1-1; cdr3_aa: AISVGGGVSTEAF
d_call: TRBD2; v_call: TRBV6-2/TRBV6-3; j_call: TRBJ2-3; cdr3_aa: ASRTSGRPDTQY
d_call: .; v_call: TRBV5-1; j_call: TRBJ1-1; cdr3_aa: ASSFSGSHEAF
d_call: .; v_call: TRBV6-1; j_call: TRBJ2-1; cdr3_aa: ASSEQGHEQF
d_call: .; v_call: TRBV7-9; j_call: TRBJ2-5; cdr3_aa: ASSNLATETQY
d_call: .; v_call: TRBV5-1; j_call: TRBJ2-5; cdr3_aa: ASSLARTGETQY
d_call: .; v_call: TRBV28; j_call: TRBJ2-3; cdr3_aa: ASSSAGSGVSTDTQY
d_call: .; v_call: TRBV6-2/TRBV6-3; j_call: TRBJ1-5; cdr3_aa: ASSFINLGGQPQH
d_call: TRBD1; v_call: TRBV7-2; j_call: TRBJ2-3; cdr3_aa: ASSLGTGLDTQY
d_call: TRBD2; v_call: TRBV18; j_call: TRBJ2-2; cdr3_aa: ASSPKASGASNTGELF
d_call: TRBD1; v_call: TRBV29-1; j_call: TRBJ1-6; cdr3_aa: SVGTGVYNSPLH
d_call: .; v_call: TRBV5-1; j_call: TRBJ2-7; cdr3_aa: ASSLDPGTSYEQY
d_call: .; v_call: TRBV5-1; j_call: TRBJ2-5; cdr3_aa: ASSPDKETQY
d_call: .; v_call: TRBV6-4; j_call: TRBJ1-2; cdr3_aa: ASSDGRGYGYT
d_call: TRBD1; v_call: TRBV19; j_call: TRBJ1-5; cdr3_aa: ASSHGTGGNQPQH
d_call: .; v_call: TRBV20-1; j_call: TRBJ2-3; cdr3_aa: SASGRSAERIDSTDTQY
d_call: TRBD2; v_call: TRBV4-1; j_call: TRBJ2-3; cdr3_aa: ASSQMTSRLIDTQY
d_call: .; v_call: TRBV4-1; j_call: TRBJ2-5; cdr3_aa: ASSQGVVAGETQY
d_call: .; v_call: TRBV6-1; j_call: TRBJ2-5; cdr3_aa: ASRPLVVETQY
d_call: .; v_call: TRBV6-1; j_call: TRBJ1-5; cdr3_aa: ASSGDWDQPQH
d_call: .; v_call: TRBV11-1; j_call: TRBJ2-7; cdr3_aa: ASSPDTWKQY
d_call: TRBD1; v_call: TRBV19; j_call: TRBJ1-2; cdr3_aa: ASSRQGNGYT
d_call: TRBD2; v_call: TRBV2; j_call: TRBJ2-7; cdr3_aa: ASSGRLASQPNTYEQY
d_call: .; v_call: TRBV15; j_call: TRBJ2-1; cdr3_aa: ATSREREYYNEQF
d_call: .; v_call: TRBV19; j_call: TRBJ1-2; cdr3_aa: ASSTTTQNYGYT
d_call: .; v_call: TRBV28; j_call: TRBJ1-2; cdr3_aa: ASSSSGLDYGYT
d_call: .; v_call: TRBV20-1; j_call: TRBJ1-6; cdr3_aa: SASGGNNSPLH
d_call: .; v_call: TRBV19; j_call: TRBJ1-1; cdr3_aa: ASRIGDRYTEAF
d_call: TRBD2; v_call: TRBV7-2; j_call: TRBJ2-7; cdr3_aa: ASSLAHLAGVYEQY
d_call: .; v_call: TRBV6-5; j_call: TRBJ1-3; cdr3_aa: ASSYTQGRNTIY
d_call: TRBD1; v_call: TRBV4-1; j_call: TRBJ1-2; cdr3_aa: ASSQTGGQGIYGYT
d_call: TRBD1; v_call: TRBV19; j_call: TRBJ1-2; cdr3_aa: ASRGTGTGYGYT
d_call: TRBD2; v_call: TRBV27; j_call: TRBJ2-3; cdr3_aa: ASSTSGVSTDTQY
d_call: .; v_call: TRBV10-3; j_call: TRBJ1-1; cdr3_aa: ATISGLRTNTEAF
d_call: TRBD2; v_call: TRBV28; j_call: TRBJ2-3; cdr3_aa: ASLAGGPRDTQY